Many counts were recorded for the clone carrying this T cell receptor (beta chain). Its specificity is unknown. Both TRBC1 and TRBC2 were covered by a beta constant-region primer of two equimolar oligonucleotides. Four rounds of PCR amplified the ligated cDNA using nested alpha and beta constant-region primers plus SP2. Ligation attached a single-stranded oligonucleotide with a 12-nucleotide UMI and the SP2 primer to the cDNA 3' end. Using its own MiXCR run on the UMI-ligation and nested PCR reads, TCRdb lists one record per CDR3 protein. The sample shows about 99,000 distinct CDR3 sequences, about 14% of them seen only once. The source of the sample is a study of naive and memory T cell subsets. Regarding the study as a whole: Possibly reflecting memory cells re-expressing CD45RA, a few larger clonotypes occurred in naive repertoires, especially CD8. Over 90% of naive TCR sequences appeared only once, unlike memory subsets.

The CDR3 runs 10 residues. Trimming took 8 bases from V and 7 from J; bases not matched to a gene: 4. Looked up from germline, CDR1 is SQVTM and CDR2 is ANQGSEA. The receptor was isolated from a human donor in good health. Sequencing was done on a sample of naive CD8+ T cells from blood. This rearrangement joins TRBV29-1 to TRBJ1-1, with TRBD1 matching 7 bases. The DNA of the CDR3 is TGCAGCACCCGGGACAGTGAAGCTTTCTTT. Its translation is CSTRDSEAFF.